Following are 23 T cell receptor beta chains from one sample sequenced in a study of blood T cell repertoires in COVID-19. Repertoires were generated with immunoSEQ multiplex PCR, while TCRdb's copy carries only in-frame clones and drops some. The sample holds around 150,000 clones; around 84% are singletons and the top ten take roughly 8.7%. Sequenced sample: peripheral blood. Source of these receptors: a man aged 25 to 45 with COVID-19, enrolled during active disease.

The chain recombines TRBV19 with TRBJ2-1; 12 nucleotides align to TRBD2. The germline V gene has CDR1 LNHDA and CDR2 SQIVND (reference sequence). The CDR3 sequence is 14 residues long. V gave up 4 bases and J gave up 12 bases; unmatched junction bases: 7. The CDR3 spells CASSTSGRAYPQFF. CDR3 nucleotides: TGTGCCAGTAGTACTAGCGGGAGGGCTTACCCGCAGTTCTTC.

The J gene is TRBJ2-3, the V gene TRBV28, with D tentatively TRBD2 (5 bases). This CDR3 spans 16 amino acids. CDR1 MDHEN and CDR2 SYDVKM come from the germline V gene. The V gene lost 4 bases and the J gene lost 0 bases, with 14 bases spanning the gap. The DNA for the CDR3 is TGTGCCAGCAGTTCCCCCAGCGGCTCTAGCACAGATACGCAGTATTTT. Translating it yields CASSSPSGSSTDTQYF.

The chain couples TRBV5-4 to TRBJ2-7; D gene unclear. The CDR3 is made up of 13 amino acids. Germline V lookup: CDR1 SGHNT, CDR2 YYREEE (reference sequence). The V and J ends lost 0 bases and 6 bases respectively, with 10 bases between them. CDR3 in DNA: TGTGCCAGCAGCTTGGCCGACACCGGCGAGCAGTACTTC. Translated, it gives CASSLADTGEQYF.

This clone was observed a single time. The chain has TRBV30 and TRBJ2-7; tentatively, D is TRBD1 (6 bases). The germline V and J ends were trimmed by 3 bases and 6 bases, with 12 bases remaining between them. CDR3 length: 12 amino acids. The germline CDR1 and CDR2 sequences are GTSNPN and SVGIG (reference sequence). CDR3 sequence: CAWSAGAGEQYF. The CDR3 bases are TGTGCCTGGAGCGCAGGGGCCGGCGAGCAGTACTTC.

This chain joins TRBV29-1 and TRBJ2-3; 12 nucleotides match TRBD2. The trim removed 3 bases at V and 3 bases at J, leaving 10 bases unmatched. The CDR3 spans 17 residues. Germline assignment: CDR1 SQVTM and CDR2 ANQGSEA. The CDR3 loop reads CSVDGRVGLAGTDTQYF. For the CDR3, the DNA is TGCAGCGTTGACGGGCGGGTTGGACTAGCGGGGACAGATACGCAGTATTTT.

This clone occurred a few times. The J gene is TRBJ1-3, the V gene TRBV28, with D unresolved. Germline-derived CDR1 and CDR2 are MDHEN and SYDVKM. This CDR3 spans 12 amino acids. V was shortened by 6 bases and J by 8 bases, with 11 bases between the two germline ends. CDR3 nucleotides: TGTGCCAGCAGGCCCCAGGAATACACCATATATTTT. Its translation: CASRPQEYTIYF.

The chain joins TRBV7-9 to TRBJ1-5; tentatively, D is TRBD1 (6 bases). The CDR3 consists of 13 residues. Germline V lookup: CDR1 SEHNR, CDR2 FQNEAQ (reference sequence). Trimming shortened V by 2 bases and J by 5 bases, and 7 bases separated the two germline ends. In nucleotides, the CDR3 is TGTGCCAGCAGCTTATCAGGGGATCAGCCCCAGCATTTT. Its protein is CASSLSGDQPQHF.

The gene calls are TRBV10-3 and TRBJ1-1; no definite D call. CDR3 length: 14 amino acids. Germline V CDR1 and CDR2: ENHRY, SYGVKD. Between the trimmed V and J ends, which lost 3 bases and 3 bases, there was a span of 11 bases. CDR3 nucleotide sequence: TGTGCCATCAGTGAAGAAATCGGGGACACTGAAGCTTTCTTT. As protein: CAISEEIGDTEAFF.

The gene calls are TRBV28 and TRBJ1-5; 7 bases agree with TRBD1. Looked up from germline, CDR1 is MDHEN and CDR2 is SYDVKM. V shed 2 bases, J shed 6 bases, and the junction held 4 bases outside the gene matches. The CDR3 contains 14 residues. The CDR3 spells CASSLAGGGQPQHF. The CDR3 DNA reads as TGTGCCAGCAGTTTAGCAGGGGGTGGTCAGCCCCAGCATTTT.

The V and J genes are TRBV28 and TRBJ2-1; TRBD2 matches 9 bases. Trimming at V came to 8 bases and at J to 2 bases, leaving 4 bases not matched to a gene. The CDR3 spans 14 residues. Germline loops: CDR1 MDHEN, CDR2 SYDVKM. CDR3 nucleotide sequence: TGTGCCAGCTCATTAGCGGGAGCCTACAATGAGCAGTTCTTC. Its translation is CASSLAGAYNEQFF.

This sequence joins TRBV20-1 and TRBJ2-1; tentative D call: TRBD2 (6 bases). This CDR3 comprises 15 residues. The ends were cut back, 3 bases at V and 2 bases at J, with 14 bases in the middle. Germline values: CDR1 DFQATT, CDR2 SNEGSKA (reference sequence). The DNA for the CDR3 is TGCAGTGCTAGTGGGGGACTGGAGGCCTACAATGAGCAGTTCTTC. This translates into CSASGGLEAYNEQFF.

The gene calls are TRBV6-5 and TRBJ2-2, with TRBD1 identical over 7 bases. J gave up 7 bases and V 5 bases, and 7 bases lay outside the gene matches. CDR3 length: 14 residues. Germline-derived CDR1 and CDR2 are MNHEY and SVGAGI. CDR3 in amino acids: CASSPPQGNGELFF. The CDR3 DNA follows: TGTGCCAGCAGTCCGCCACAGGGGAACGGGGAGCTGTTTTTT.

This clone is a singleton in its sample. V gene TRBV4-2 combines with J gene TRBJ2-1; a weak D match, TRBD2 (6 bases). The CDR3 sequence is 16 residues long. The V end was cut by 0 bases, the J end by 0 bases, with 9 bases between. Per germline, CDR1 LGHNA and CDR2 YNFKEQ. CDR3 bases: TGTGCCAGCAGCCAAGATCTAGCGAGCTCCTACAATGAGCAGTTCTTC. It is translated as CASSQDLASSYNEQFF.

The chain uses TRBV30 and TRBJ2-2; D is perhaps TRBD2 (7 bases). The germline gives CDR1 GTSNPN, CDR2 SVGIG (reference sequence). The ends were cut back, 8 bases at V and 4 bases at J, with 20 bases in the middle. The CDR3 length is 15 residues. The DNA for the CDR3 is TGTGCCCTCCCGGGGTGGGAGGGGGGCACCGGGGAGCTGTTTTTT. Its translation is CALPGWEGGTGELFF. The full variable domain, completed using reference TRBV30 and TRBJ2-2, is SQTIHQWPATLVQPVGSPLSLECTVEGTSNPNLYWYRQAAGRGLQLLFYSVGIGQISSEVPQNLSASRPQDRQFILSSKKLLLSDSGFYLCALPGWEGGTGELFFGEGSRLTVL.

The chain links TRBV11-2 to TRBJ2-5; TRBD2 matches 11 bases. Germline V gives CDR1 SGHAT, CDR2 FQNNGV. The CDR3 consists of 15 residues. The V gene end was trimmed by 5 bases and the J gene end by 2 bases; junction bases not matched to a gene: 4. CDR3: CASSGGLAVQETQYF. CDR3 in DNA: TGTGCCAGCAGCGGGGGACTAGCGGTTCAAGAGACCCAGTACTTC.

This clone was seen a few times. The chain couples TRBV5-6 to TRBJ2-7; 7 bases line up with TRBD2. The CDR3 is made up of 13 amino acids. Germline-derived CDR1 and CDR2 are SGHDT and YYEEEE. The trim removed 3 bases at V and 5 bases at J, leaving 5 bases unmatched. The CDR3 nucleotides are TGTGCCAGCAGCTCGGGGGGACGGGACGAGCAGTACTTC. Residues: CASSSGGRDEQYF.

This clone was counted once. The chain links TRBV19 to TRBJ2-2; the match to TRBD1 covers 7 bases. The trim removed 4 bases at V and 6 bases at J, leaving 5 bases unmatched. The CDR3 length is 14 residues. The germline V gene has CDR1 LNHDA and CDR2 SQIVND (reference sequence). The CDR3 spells CASSTNRGPGELFF. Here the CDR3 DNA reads TGTGCCAGTAGTACCAACAGGGGCCCCGGGGAGCTGTTTTTT. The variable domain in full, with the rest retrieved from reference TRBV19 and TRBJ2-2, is DGGITQSPKYLFRKEGQNVTLSCEQNLNHDAMYWYRQDPGQGLRLIYYSQIVNDFQKGDIAEGYSVSREKKESFPLTVTSAQKNPTAFYLCASSTNRGPGELFFGEGSRLTVL.

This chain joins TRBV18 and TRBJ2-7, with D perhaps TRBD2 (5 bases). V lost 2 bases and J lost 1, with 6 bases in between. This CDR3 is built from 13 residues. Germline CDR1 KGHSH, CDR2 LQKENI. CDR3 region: CASSPGLSYEQYF. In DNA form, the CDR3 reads TGTGCCAGCTCACCAGGACTGTCCTACGAGCAGTACTTC.

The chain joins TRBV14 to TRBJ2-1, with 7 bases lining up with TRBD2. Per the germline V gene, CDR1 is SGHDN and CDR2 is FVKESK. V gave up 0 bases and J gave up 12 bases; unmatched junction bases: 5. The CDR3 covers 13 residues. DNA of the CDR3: TGTGCCAGCAGCCAAGACGTGGGGGGGAGGCAGTTCTTC. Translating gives CASSQDVGGRQFF.

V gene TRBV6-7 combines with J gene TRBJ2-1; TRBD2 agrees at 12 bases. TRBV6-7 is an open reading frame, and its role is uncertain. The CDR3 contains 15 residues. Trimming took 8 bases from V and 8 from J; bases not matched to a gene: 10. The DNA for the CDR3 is TGTGCCAGCCCAGTCGGGACTAGCGGGCTCTATGAGCAGTTCTTC. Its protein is CASPVGTSGLYEQFF.

DNA for the CDR3: TGCGCCAGCAGCCCCTATATCGGGGAGACCCAGTACTTC. Its protein is CASSPYIGETQYF. This chain uses TRBV5-1 with TRBJ2-5, with D unclear. Trimming took 4 bases from V and 5 from J, leaving 12 bases between them. There are 13 residues in the CDR3. Germline CDR1 SGHRS, CDR2 YFSETQ.

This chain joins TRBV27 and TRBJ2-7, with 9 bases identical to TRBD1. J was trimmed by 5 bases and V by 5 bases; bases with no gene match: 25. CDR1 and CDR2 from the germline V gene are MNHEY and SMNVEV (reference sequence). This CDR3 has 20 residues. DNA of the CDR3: TGTGCCAGCAGTCCTAGTTGGGACAGGGTTGACGGATTTTCTGGGGACGAGCAGTACTTC. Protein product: CASSPSWDRVDGFSGDEQYF.

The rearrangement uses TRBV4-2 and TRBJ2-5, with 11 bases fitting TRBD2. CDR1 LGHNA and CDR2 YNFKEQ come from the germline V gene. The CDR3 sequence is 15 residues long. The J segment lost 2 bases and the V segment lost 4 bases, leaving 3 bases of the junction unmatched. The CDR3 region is CASSLGTSGQETQYF. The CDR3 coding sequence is TGTGCCAGCAGCCTCGGGACTAGCGGACAAGAGACCCAGTACTTC.